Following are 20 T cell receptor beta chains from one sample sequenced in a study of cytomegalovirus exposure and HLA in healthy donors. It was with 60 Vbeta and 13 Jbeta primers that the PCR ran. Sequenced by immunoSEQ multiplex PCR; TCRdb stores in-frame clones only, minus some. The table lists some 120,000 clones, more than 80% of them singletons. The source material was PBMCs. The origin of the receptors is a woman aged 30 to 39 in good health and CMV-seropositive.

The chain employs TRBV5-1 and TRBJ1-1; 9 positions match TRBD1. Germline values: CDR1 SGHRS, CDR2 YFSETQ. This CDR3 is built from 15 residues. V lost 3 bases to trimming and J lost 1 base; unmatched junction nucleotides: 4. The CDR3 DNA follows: TGCGCCAGCAGCTGGGGACAGGGACCGAACACTGAAGCTTTCTTT. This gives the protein CASSWGQGPNTEAFF.

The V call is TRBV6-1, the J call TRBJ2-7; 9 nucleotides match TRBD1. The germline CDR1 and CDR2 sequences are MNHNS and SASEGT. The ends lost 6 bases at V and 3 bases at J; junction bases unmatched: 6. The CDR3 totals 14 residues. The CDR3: CASRSGTGYYEQYF. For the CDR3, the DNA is TGTGCCAGCAGGTCCGGGACAGGGTACTACGAGCAGTACTTC.

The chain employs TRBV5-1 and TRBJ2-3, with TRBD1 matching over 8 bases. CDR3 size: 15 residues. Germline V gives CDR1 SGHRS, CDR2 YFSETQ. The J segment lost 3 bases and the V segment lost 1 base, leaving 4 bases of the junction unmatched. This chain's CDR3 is CASSLRYRGTDTQYF. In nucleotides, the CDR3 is TGCGCCAGCAGCTTGAGGTACAGGGGGACAGATACGCAGTATTTT.

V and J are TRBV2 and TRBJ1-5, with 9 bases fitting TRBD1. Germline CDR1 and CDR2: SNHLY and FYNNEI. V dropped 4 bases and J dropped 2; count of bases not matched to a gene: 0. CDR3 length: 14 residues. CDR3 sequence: CASSGTGGNQPQHF. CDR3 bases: TGTGCCAGCAGTGGGACAGGGGGCAATCAGCCCCAGCATTTT.

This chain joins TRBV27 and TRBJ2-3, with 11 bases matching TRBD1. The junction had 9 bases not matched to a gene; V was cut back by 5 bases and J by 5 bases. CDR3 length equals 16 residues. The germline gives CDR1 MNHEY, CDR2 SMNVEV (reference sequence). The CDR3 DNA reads TGTGCCAGCAGTCCGTCCGGGACAGGGGGAAAAGATACGCAGTATTTT. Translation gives CASSPSGTGGKDTQYF.

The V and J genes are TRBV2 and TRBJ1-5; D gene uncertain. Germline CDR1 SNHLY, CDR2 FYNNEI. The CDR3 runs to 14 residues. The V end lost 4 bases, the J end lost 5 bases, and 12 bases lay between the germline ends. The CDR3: CASSVEGRDQPQHF. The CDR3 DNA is TGTGCCAGCAGTGTAGAGGGTAGGGATCAGCCCCAGCATTTT.

The CDR3, as DNA: TGTGCCAGCAGCTTCACAGGTTCCACTGAAGCTTTCTTT. Its protein is CASSFTGSTEAFF. The V gene is TRBV5-8, the J gene TRBJ1-1; D might be TRBD1 (5 bases). V shed 2 bases and J shed 4 bases, with 9 bases lying between them. Germline CDR1 reads SGHTS; CDR2 reads YDEGEE. The CDR3 has 13 amino acids.

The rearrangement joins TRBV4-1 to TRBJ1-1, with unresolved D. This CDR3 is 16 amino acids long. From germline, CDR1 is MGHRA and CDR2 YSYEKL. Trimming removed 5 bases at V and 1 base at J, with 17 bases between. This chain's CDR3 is CASSSLWTEGNTEAFF. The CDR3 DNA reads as TGCGCCAGCAGCTCCCTCTGGACGGAGGGGAACACTGAAGCTTTCTTT.

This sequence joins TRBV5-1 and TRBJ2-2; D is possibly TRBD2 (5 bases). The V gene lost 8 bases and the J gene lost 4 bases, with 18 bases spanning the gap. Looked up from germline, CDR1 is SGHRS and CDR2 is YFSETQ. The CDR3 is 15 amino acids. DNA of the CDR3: TGCGCCAGTGCCCTCTTCGGGGAAAGCACCGGGGAGCTGTTTTTT. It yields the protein CASALFGESTGELFF.

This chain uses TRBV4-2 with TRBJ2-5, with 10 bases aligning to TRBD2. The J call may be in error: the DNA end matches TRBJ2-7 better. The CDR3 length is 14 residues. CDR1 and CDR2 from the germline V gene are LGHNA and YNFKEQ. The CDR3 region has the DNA TGTGCCAGCAGCCAACAGCGGGAGGGATACGAGCAGTACTTC. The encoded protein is CASSQQREGYEQYF.

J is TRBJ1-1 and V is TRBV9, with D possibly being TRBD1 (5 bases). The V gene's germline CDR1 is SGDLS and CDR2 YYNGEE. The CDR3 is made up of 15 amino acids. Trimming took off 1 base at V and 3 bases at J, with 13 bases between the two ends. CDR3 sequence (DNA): TGTGCCAGCAGCGTAAGCGACAGCATTCACACTGAAGCTTTCTTT. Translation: CASSVSDSIHTEAFF.

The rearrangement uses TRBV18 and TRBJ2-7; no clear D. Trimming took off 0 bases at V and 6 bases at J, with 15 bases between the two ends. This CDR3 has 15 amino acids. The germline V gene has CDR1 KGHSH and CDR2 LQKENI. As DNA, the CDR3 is TGTGCCAGCTCACCACCTGAGATTCCTGGTGGCGAGCAGTACTTC. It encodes CASSPPEIPGGEQYF.

CDR3 DNA: TGTGCCAGCAGCGCGGGGGGGGTCCTCTACGAGCAGTACTTC. It codes for CASSAGGVLYEQYF. V and J are TRBV28 and TRBJ2-7; TRBD2 matches 9 bases. Trimming cost V 6 bases and J 3 bases; bases outside gene matches: 6. This CDR3 contains 14 residues. Germline V gives CDR1 MDHEN, CDR2 SYDVKM.

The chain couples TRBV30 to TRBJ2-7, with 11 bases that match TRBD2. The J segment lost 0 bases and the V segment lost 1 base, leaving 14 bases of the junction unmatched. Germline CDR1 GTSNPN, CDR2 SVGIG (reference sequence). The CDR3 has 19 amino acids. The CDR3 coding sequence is TGTGCCTGGAGTGGGGGGCCGGGACTAGCGGAGCCGAGCTCCTACGAGCAGTACTTC. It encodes CAWSGGPGLAEPSSYEQYF.

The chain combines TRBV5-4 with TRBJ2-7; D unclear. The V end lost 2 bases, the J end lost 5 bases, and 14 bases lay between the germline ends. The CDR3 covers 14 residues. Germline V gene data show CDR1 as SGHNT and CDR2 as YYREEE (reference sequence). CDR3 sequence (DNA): TGTGCCAGCAGCTTTCGGGTGGAACCCAACGAGCAGTACTTC. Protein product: CASSFRVEPNEQYF.

The CDR3 is CAIPTVAIAKNIQYF. The CDR3 coding sequence is TGCGCCATTCCGACAGTAGCTATAGCCAAAAACATTCAGTACTTC. The gene calls are TRBV5-1 and TRBJ2-4, with D perhaps matching TRBD1 (5 bases). The CDR3 is 15 amino acids. CDR1 is SGHRS, CDR2 YFSETQ, per germline. V was shortened by 9 bases and J by 0 bases, with 16 bases between the two germline ends. The entire variable domain, with the rest obtained from reference TRBV5-1 and TRBJ2-4, is as follows: KAGVTQTPRYLIKTRGQQVTLSCSPISGHRSVSWYQQTPGQGLQFLFEYFSETQRNKGNFPGRFSGRQFSNSRSEMNVSTLELGDSALYLCAIPTVAIAKNIQYFGAGTRLSVL.

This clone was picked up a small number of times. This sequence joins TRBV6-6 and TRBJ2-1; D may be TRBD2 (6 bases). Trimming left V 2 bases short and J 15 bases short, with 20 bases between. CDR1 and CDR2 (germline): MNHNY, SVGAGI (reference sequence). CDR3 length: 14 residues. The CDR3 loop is CASSYGSGTTSMFF. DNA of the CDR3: TGTGCCAGCAGTTACGGGAGTGGCACGACTAGTATGTTCTTC.

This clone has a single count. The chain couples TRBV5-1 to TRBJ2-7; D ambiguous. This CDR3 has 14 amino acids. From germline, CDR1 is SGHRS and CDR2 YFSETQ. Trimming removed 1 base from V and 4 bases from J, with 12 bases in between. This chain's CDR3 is CASSLRLRSYEQYF. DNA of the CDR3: TGCGCCAGCAGCTTGAGGCTTAGGAGTTACGAGCAGTACTTC.

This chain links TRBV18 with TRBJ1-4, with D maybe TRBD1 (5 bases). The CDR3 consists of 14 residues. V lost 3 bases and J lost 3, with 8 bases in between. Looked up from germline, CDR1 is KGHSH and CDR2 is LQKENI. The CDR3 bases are TGTGCCAGCTCACCCTCGACAGCTAATGAAAAACTGTTTTTT. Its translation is CASSPSTANEKLFF.

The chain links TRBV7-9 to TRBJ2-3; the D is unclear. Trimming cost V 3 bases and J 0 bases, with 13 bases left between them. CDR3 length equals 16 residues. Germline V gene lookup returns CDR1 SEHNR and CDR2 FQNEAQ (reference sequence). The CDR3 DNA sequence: TGTGCCAGCAGCTTCCGACTGTCGTCTAGCACAGATACGCAGTATTTT. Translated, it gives CASSFRLSSSTDTQYF.